The 26 T cell receptor beta chains presented below share a single source sample, sequenced in a study of CD8+CD57+ T cells in acquired aplastic anemia. For CDR3 and TCR beta VDJ profiling, genomic DNA was the template used. One entry per CDR3 protein results from TCRdb running MiXCR on the reads. The sample has 150,000 to 200,000 distinct CDR3 sequences; roughly 43% are singletons. It was patients with CD8+CD57+ cell expansion by flow cytometry who were chosen for sequencing. The source material was sorted CD4+, CD8+, or CD8+CD57+ T cells (not recorded which) from PBMCs. The receptors shown here come from a human donor with aplastic anemia.

The chain uses TRBV7-2 and TRBJ1-1; TRBD1 is a possible D gene (5 bases). Germline CDR1 reads SGHTA; CDR2 reads FQGNSA. The CDR3 consists of 14 residues. The V gene lost 5 bases and the J gene lost 10 bases, with 20 bases spanning the gap. This CDR3 reads CASSPSVGGLGAFF. The CDR3 coding sequence is TGTGCCAGCAGCCCTTCTGTGGGGGGTCTGGGAGCTTTCTTT. The full variable domain, in which reference TRBV7-2 and TRBJ1-1 provide the parts outside the CDR3, is GAGVSQSPSNKVTEKGKDVELRCDPISGHTALYWYRQSLGQGLEFLIYFQGNSAPDKSGLPSDRFSAERTGGSVSTLTIQRTQQEDSAVYLCASSPSVGGLGAFFGQGTRLTVV.

The chain has TRBV5-6 and TRBJ2-2; the D gene is possibly TRBD2 (7 bases). Trimming left V 0 bases short and J 4 bases short, with 13 bases between. The germline V gene encodes CDR1 SGHDT and CDR2 YYEEEE. The CDR3 length is 16 residues. The CDR3, as DNA: TGTGCCAGCAGCTTGGAGGGGGGGGCGATCACCGGGGAGCTGTTTTTT. It translates to CASSLEGGAITGELFF.

This chain joins TRBV11-2 and TRBJ2-1, with 10 bases fitting TRBD2. Losses at the gene ends were 4 bases for V and 11 bases for J; bases not matched to a gene: 11. There are 15 residues in the CDR3. Germline CDR1 is SGHAT and CDR2 is FQNNGV. For the CDR3, the DNA is TGTGCCAGCAGCTCCCCGGCCAGCGGGGGGGCAAAGCAGTTCTTC. Protein product: CASSSPASGGAKQFF.

This clonotype was seen at least ten times. The chain carries TRBV15 and TRBJ1-4; 7 nucleotides align to TRBD1. The CDR3 covers 17 residues. Germline V gives CDR1 LNHNV, CDR2 YYDKDF (reference sequence). Trimming took 2 bases from V and 1 from J; bases not matched to a gene: 7. Here the CDR3 DNA reads TGTGCCACCAGCAGACCGGGTCAGGGGGTAACTAATGAAAAACTGTTTTTT. Translation: CATSRPGQGVTNEKLFF.

The chain has TRBV5-1 and TRBJ2-1, with D hard to call. The CDR3 totals 14 residues. Trimming took off 7 bases at V and 5 bases at J, with 16 bases between the two ends. CDR1 and CDR2 from the germline V gene are SGHRS and YFSETQ. The CDR3 here is CASGMTSTHNEQFF. CDR3 sequence (DNA): TGCGCCAGCGGGATGACCTCTACGCACAATGAGCAGTTCTTC.

V is TRBV10-1 and J is TRBJ2-1; 9 bases line up with TRBD2. The germline CDR1 and CDR2 sequences are WNHNN and SYGVQD (reference sequence). CDR3 length: 15 residues. Losses at the gene ends were 3 bases for V and 7 bases for J; bases not matched to a gene: 7. Here the CDR3 reads CASSDIAGDKNEQFF. DNA for the CDR3: TGCGCCAGCAGTGATATAGCGGGAGATAAGAATGAGCAGTTCTTC.

For this clonotype: A much larger clone differs from this one at a single base, so this may be a read error. This sequence joins TRBV5-1 and TRBJ2-1; the match to TRBD2 covers 8 bases. CDR1 and CDR2 (germline): SGHRS, YFSETQ. V trimming: 0 bases; J trimming: 9 bases; junction bases outside the gene matches: 8. This CDR3 comprises 15 residues. CDR3 sequence (DNA): TGCGCCAGCAGCTTGGGAGCGGGGGTCGGCAGTGAGCAGTTCTTC. Translated: CASSLGAGVGSEQFF.

This clonotype was seen many times. The chain couples TRBV4-3 to TRBJ1-1; D is perhaps TRBD1 (6 bases). Trimming pared 0 bases from V and 5 bases from J, leaving 13 bases between. CDR3 length: 15 amino acids. CDR1 is LGHNA, CDR2 YSLEER, per germline. CDR3 sequence (DNA): TGCGCCAGCAGCCAAGATTCGAAAGGGGGGACTGAAGCTTTCTTT. It specifies CASSQDSKGGTEAFF.

The chain links TRBV2 to TRBJ2-7, with TRBD2 matching 9 bases. The CDR3 consists of 14 residues. CDR1 SNHLY and CDR2 FYNNEI come from the germline V gene. The junction had 7 bases not matched to a gene; V was cut back by 8 bases and J by 2 bases. CDR3 in DNA: TGTGCCAGCGAAGCGGGAGGTATGACCTACGAGCAGTACTTC. Translating it yields CASEAGGMTYEQYF.

This rearrangement joins TRBV10-3 to TRBJ1-2; D unclear. CDR1 and CDR2 from the germline V gene are ENHRY and SYGVKD. This CDR3 is built from 14 residues. Deletions cut 0 bases from V and 4 bases from J, with 9 bases between. CDR3 DNA sequence: TGTGCCATCAGTGAGTCGGCCTCCACCTATGGCTACACCTTC. It is translated as CAISESASTYGYTF.

V and J are TRBV10-1 and TRBJ2-2; 8 bases line up with TRBD2. CDR3 size: 16 residues. Germline V gene sequence: CDR1 WNHNN, CDR2 SYGVQD (reference sequence). V gave up 4 bases and J gave up 4 bases; unmatched junction bases: 8. The CDR3 spells CASSVERGGRTGELFF. The CDR3 bases are TGCGCCAGCAGTGTTGAACGGGGGGGCCGCACCGGGGAGCTGTTTTTT.

This clonotype was observed a handful of times. A much larger clone differs by one base, so this may be a read error. This chain connects TRBV10-3 to TRBJ2-2; D unclear. CDR3 length equals 12 residues. Germline V CDR1 and CDR2: ENHRY, SYGVKD. Between the trimmed V and J ends, which lost 5 bases and 7 bases, there was a span of 8 bases. This chain's CDR3 is CAISYSSGELFF. CDR3 in DNA: TGTGCCATCAGTTACTCCAGCGGGGAGCTGTTTTTT.

V gene TRBV12-3 or TRBV12-4 combines with J gene TRBJ2-7; maybe TRBD2 (5 bases). The length of the CDR3 is 12 residues. Trimming removed 5 bases from V and 4 bases from J, with 9 bases in between. CDR3 protein: CASSTSGYEQYF. The CDR3 DNA sequence: TGTGCCAGCAGTACCTCGGGATACGAGCAGTACTTC.

This clonotype was counted many times. A junction boundary mismatches the germline segment, possibly from a read error. The V gene is TRBV5-1, the J gene TRBJ1-5, with D perhaps matching TRBD1 (5 bases). The CDR3 extends over 14 amino acids. Looked up from germline, CDR1 is SGHRS and CDR2 is YFSETQ. This CDR3 is CASSPDSNNQPQHF. In nucleotides, the CDR3 is TGCGCCAGCAGCCCTGACAGTAACAATCAACCCCAGCATTTT.

This clonotype was observed many times. This chain uses TRBV7-8 with TRBJ2-7; tentatively, D is TRBD1 (6 bases). CDR1 SGHVS and CDR2 FQNEAQ come from the germline V gene. The CDR3 contains 13 residues. The V and J ends lost 5 bases and 4 bases respectively, with 12 bases between them. This CDR3 reads CASSLKTGYEQYF. The CDR3 nucleotides are TGTGCCAGCAGCCTAAAAACAGGGTACGAGCAGTACTTC.

This clonotype was seen ten or more times. The chain combines TRBV12-3 or TRBV12-4 with TRBJ1-5, with TRBD1 matching over 7 bases. With V trimmed by 5 bases and J by 4 bases, 8 bases remained unmatched. This CDR3 comprises 15 residues. As DNA, the CDR3 is TGTGCCAGCAGTCCCCGGACAGGTTGGAATCAGCCCCAGCATTTT. Translating gives CASSPRTGWNQPQHF.

Note on this clonotype: Because the CDR3 is missing its conserved closing phenylalanine or tryptophan, this is likely a read error. The chain combines TRBV6-1 with TRBJ1-5, with D maybe TRBD1 (5 bases). V shed 2 bases and J shed 3 bases, with 17 bases lying between them. This CDR3 has 17 amino acids. Germline assignment: CDR1 MNHNS and CDR2 SASEGT. In nucleotides, the CDR3 is TGTGCCAGCAGTGAATGGTCGGTGGGGCGGAACAATCAGCCCCAGCATCTT. It translates to CASSEWSVGRNNQPQHL.

As concerns this clonotype: An end of the junction differs from the germline gene, which may be a read error. The rearrangement uses TRBV7-8 and TRBJ2-5, with D perhaps being TRBD1 or TRBD2 (5 bases each). Per germline, CDR1 SGHVS and CDR2 FQNEAQ. The CDR3 consists of 15 residues. The DNA of the CDR3 is TGTGCCAGCGGCTTATGGGGGACCCCACAAGAGACCCAGTACTTC. Its translation is CASGLWGTPQETQYF.

This clonotype came up a few times. The chain employs TRBV10-3 and TRBJ2-2; 9 bases fit TRBD1. The CDR3 spans 15 residues. J gave up 6 bases and V 6 bases, and 8 bases lay outside the gene matches. CDR1 and CDR2 (germline): ENHRY, SYGVKD. The DNA of the CDR3 is TGTGCCATCAGCCCGGGACAGGGTTTATCCGGGGAGCTGTTTTTT. The encoded protein is CAISPGQGLSGELFF.

This rearrangement joins TRBV20-1 to TRBJ2-1; TRBD2 aligns across 7 bases. The V gene's germline CDR1 is DFQATT and CDR2 SNEGSKA (reference sequence). The CDR3 runs 17 residues. The V segment lost 1 base and the J segment 0 bases; nucleotides outside the gene matches: 9. The CDR3 reads CSARVSRAGVSYNEQFF. CDR3 nucleotide sequence: TGCAGTGCTAGAGTGTCGAGGGCGGGAGTCTCCTACAATGAGCAGTTCTTC.

This clonotype was counted ten times or more. The chain combines TRBV7-6 with TRBJ2-5; unclear D gene. This CDR3 is built from 13 residues. Between the trimmed V and J ends, which lost 7 bases and 5 bases, there was a span of 14 bases. Germline V gene lookup returns CDR1 SGHVS and CDR2 FNYEAQ. This chain's CDR3 is CASTPVGGETQYF. CDR3 DNA: TGTGCCAGCACCCCTGTGGGCGGTGAGACCCAGTACTTC.

In its sample, this clonotype was seen many times. The rearrangement links TRBV19 to TRBJ2-1, with D perhaps given as TRBD1 or TRBD2 (5 bases each). This CDR3 spans 16 amino acids. V lost 6 bases and J 8 bases, leaving 23 bases between the germline ends. CDR1 is LNHDA, CDR2 SQIVND, per germline (reference sequence). The chain's CDR3 is CASSRGVLLKRDEQFF. For the CDR3, the DNA is TGTGCCAGTAGCCGAGGGGTCCTCCTTAAGAGGGATGAGCAGTTCTTC.

This clonotype was observed many times. The rearrangement links TRBV15 to TRBJ2-1; 12 nucleotides match TRBD2. The V gene's germline CDR1 is LNHNV and CDR2 YYDKDF (reference sequence). The CDR3 is made up of 18 amino acids. Trimming took 1 base from V and 5 from J; bases not matched to a gene: 9. CDR3 sequence (DNA): TGTGCCACCAGCAGAGCACTAGCGGGGGGCTTGGGGGACAATGAGCAGTTCTTC. Residues: CATSRALAGGLGDNEQFF.

The chain joins TRBV20-1 to TRBJ2-7; D may be TRBD2 (5 bases). The CDR3 extends over 14 amino acids. V lost 5 bases to trimming and J lost 3 bases, with 17 bases between them. Germline V gene data show CDR1 as DFQATT and CDR2 as SNEGSKA (reference sequence). The CDR3: CSAARGAKNYEQYF. The CDR3 region has the DNA TGCAGTGCTGCCCGGGGTGCGAAGAACTACGAGCAGTACTTC.

CDR3 sequence: CASRGLAGAAGQYF. CDR3 in DNA: TGTGCCAGCAGAGGACTAGCGGGGGCCGCTGGGCAGTACTTC. The chain is built from TRBV2 and TRBJ2-7; 13 nucleotides match TRBD2. The germline V gene encodes CDR1 SNHLY and CDR2 FYNNEI. This CDR3 contains 14 residues. The V segment lost 6 bases and the J segment 9 bases; nucleotides outside the gene matches: 8.

The V gene is TRBV15, the J gene TRBJ2-7; 11 nucleotides align to TRBD1. Germline V lookup: CDR1 LNHNV, CDR2 YYDKDF (reference sequence). J gave up 0 bases and V 1 base, and 2 bases lay outside the gene matches. This CDR3 contains 16 residues. The CDR3 DNA reads as TGTGCCACCAGCAGAGGGGGGACAGGGGGCTCCTACGAGCAGTACTTC. The encoded protein is CATSRGGTGGSYEQYF. Supplemented by reference TRBV15 and TRBJ2-7, the full variable domain reads DAMVIQNPRYQVTQFGKPVTLSCSQTLNHNVMYWYQQKSSQAPKLLFHYYDKDFNNEADTPDNFQSRRPNTSFCFLDIRSPGLGDTAMYLCATSRGGTGGSYEQYFGPGTRLTVT.